This T cell receptor beta chain derives from a study of blood T cell repertoires in COVID-19. About the research overall: Samples of COVID-19 (acute and convalescent) were obtained from the United States, Italy and Spain.

Authors' methods: By means of reference gene primer amplification, nucleated cell counts were estimated. Here immunoSEQ multiplex PCR was the method, and the copy in TCRdb shows in-frame clones only, minus some. Clone size and V and J calls were adopted from that table, with D and trimming inferred from the DNA. Of hundreds of thousands of clones listed, approximately 92% were seen once; the top ten hold about 1.1%. Recruits, aged roughly 18 to 90 years, lived in 20 to 30 US areas. Researchers sorted participants into cohorts using their self-reported clinical history. Trimming left V 0 bases short and J 2 bases short, with 9 bases between. CDR1 and CDR2 (germline): SGDLS, YYNGEE. This CDR3 comprises 14 residues.

The receptor was derived from a man aged 25-45 years who had recovered from COVID-19. Sequencing was performed on PBMCs or T cells enriched from blood (not recorded which). The chain has TRBV9 and TRBJ2-7; D is unresolved. The CDR3 region is CASSVGSDTYEQYF. The CDR3 coding sequence is TGTGCCAGCAGCGTAGGGAGCGATACCTACGAGCAGTACTTC. Looking up the rest from reference TRBV9 and TRBJ2-7 gives the full variable domain: DSGVTQTPKHLITATGQRVTLRCSPRSGDLSVYWYQQSLDQGLQFLIQYYNGEERAKGNILERFSAQQFPDLHSELNLSSLELGDSALYFCASSVGSDTYEQYFGPGTRLTVT.